This T cell receptor beta chain originates from a study of blood T cell repertoires in COVID-19. Study details: In each case, the material was cDNA or gDNA derived from T cells, B-cell-depleted T cells, or PBMCs.

The study assigned cohorts using participant-reported clinical history. CDR3 size: 15 residues. Germline CDR1 and CDR2: SNHLY and FYNNEI. Trimming cost V 6 bases and J 0 bases, with 12 bases left between them. TCRdb's table, derived via immunoSEQ multiplex PCR, lists solely in-frame clones and lacks some. The table includes roughly 420,000 clones, 88% detected once. The sequence was collected from a woman younger than 45 with acute COVID-19. Sequencing was carried out using PBMCs or T cells enriched from blood (not recorded which). The chain has TRBV2 and TRBJ2-1; TRBD1 might be the D (6 bases). The CDR3 here is CASSRDIPSYNEQFF. For the CDR3, the DNA is TGTGCCAGCAGCCGGGACATACCCTCCTACAATGAGCAGTTCTTC.